A selection of T cell receptor beta chains follows, all from one sample in a study of cytomegalovirus exposure and HLA in healthy donors. Libraries were prepared by immunoSEQ multiplex PCR; TCRdb keeps only in-frame clonotypes and omits some of them. The table shows 150,000 to 200,000 clones, with about four fifths occurring only once. Sequences were obtained from PBMCs. These TCRs come from a woman aged 45-60 years in good health and CMV-seronegative. The CDR3 runs from the conserved cysteine through the conserved F or W. A D gene is named only where the DNA matches it firmly. Size is omitted from some rows. Given values are once, few, many or a class for expanded clones.

v_gene	abundance	d_gene	j_gene	CDR3aa	CDR3nt
TRBV7-2	.	TRBD2	TRBJ2-7	CASSPAPGGVFYEQYF	TGTGCCAGCAGCCCTGCACCCGGGGGGGTTTTCTACGAGCAGTACTTC
TRBV19	.	.	TRBJ2-1	CASNRGGAAYNEQFF	TGTGCCAGTAACCGCGGTGGAGCCGCCTACAATGAGCAGTTCTTC
TRBV28	.	.	TRBJ1-5	CASRPSGVGDQPQHF	TGTGCCAGCAGGCCCTCAGGGGTAGGAGATCAGCCCCAGCATTTT
TRBV5-1	.	TRBD1	TRBJ2-6	CASSSSKSAGQVILSGANVLTF	TGCGCCAGCAGCTCCAGCAAATCCGCGGGACAGGTGATCCTCTCTGGGGCCAACGTCCTGACTTTC
TRBV5-1	.	.	TRBJ2-7	CASSQGLNYEQYF	TGCGCCAGCAGCCAGGGACTGAACTACGAGCAGTACTTC
TRBV6-5	.	.	TRBJ1-2	CASSRDTGYTF	TGTGCCAGCAGCAGAGACACCGGCTACACCTTC
TRBV30	.	TRBD1	TRBJ1-2	CAWRAAGGGFYGYTF	TGTGCCTGGAGGGCGGCAGGGGGCGGATTCTATGGCTACACCTTC
TRBV5-8	.	TRBD2	TRBJ2-3	CASSLGSGTGLDTQYF	TGTGCCAGCAGCTTGGGAAGCGGGACGGGACTCGATACGCAGTATTTT
TRBV5-1	.	.	TRBJ2-6	CASSLTGIISGANVLTF	TGCGCCAGCAGCCTAACAGGGATTATCTCTGGGGCCAACGTCCTGACTTTC
TRBV7-9	.	.	TRBJ1-1	CASSLMGPDTEAFF	TGTGCCAGCAGCTTAATGGGGCCCGACACTGAAGCTTTCTTT
TRBV7-3	once	TRBD1	TRBJ1-4	CASSLWGTGPRAWTNEKLFF	TGTGCCAGCAGCTTATGGGGGACAGGCCCCCGGGCGTGGACTAATGAAAAACTGTTTTTT
TRBV5-1	.	.	TRBJ2-5	CASRFQQETQYF	TGCGCCAGCAGGTTTCAGCAAGAGACCCAGTACTTC
TRBV28	.	TRBD2	TRBJ2-7	CASSSILAGNSYEQYF	TGTGCCAGCAGTTCGATTCTAGCGGGGAACTCCTACGAGCAGTACTTC
TRBV7-8	.	TRBD1	TRBJ2-6	CASSLAIWTGANVLTF	TGTGCCAGCAGCTTAGCGATCTGGACAGGCGCCAACGTCCTGACTTTC
TRBV28	.	.	TRBJ2-2	CASRLTGELFF	TGTGCCAGCAGACTTACCGGGGAGCTGTTTTTT
TRBV9	.	.	TRBJ2-3	CASSDSGGPDTQYF	TGTGCCAGCAGCGACTCCGGGGGTCCAGATACGCAGTATTTT
TRBV2	.	.	TRBJ2-7	CASKEWAHEQYF	TGTGCCAGCAAAGAATGGGCCCACGAGCAGTACTTC
TRBV5-1	few	TRBD2	TRBJ2-3	CASSLSGGEDTQYF	TGCGCCAGCAGCCTTAGCGGGGGGGAAGATACGCAGTATTTT
TRBV29-1	.	.	TRBJ1-2	CSVGYSNYGYTF	TGCAGCGTTGGCTATAGCAACTATGGCTACACCTTC
TRBV15	.	TRBD1	TRBJ2-7	CATSSDRVLGWGEQYF	TGTGCCACCAGCAGCGACAGGGTATTAGGATGGGGCGAGCAGTACTTC
TRBV14	.	TRBD1	TRBJ2-3	CASSQRTGLGTDTQYF	TGTGCCAGCAGCCAAAGGACAGGGCTTGGGACAGATACGCAGTATTTT
TRBV7-2	.	.	TRBJ2-3	CASSPKGGGTDTQYF	TGTGCCAGCAGCCCTAAAGGGGGGGGCACAGATACGCAGTATTTT
TRBV10-2	.	TRBD1	TRBJ2-5	CASKGGTGEQETQYF	TGCGCCAGCAAGGGAGGGACAGGGGAACAAGAGACCCAGTACTTC
TRBV2	few	.	TRBJ2-6	CASSEVDRLGANVLTF	TGTGCCAGCAGTGAAGTGGATAGACTCGGGGCCAACGTCCTGACTTTC
TRBV19	.	.	TRBJ2-7	CASSNRQVGTLRGEQYF	TGTGCCAGTAGTAATCGACAGGTGGGGACCCTACGTGGCGAGCAGTACTTC
TRBV28	.	.	TRBJ2-7	CASSPSGAYEQYF	TGTGCCAGCAGTCCCAGCGGAGCCTACGAGCAGTACTTC
TRBV9	.	TRBD2	TRBJ2-7	CASSPRLAGGLYEQYF	TGTGCCAGCAGCCCGAGACTAGCGGGAGGGCTCTACGAGCAGTACTTC
TRBV27	.	TRBD2	TRBJ2-7	CASSRVAGGRYEQYF	TGTGCCAGCAGCAGAGTAGCGGGGGGCCGCTACGAGCAGTACTTC
TRBV5-1	.	TRBD1	TRBJ2-7	CASSQNTGAPYEQYF	TGCGCCAGCAGCCAAAATACAGGGGCCCCCTACGAGCAGTACTTC
TRBV5-4	.	.	TRBJ2-5	CASSLGQTQETQYF	TGTGCCAGCAGCTTAGGACAGACCCAAGAGACCCAGTACTTC
TRBV21-1	.	.	TRBJ1-2	CASSSELPLNYGYTF	TGTGCCAGCAGCTCGGAGCTCCCGCTTAACTATGGCTACACCTTC
TRBV7-3	.	.	TRBJ2-7	CASSLSGGASSYEQYF	TGTGCCAGCAGCTTAAGCGGAGGGGCGTCCTCCTACGAGCAGTACTTC
TRBV5-1	.	.	TRBJ1-1	CASIGIGQSNTEAFF	TGCGCCAGCATAGGTATCGGACAATCGAACACTGAAGCTTTCTTT
TRBV28	.	TRBD1	TRBJ2-1	CASSFRDRGPNEQFF	TGTGCCAGCAGTTTCAGGGACAGGGGCCCCAATGAGCAGTTCTTC
TRBV5-4	.	TRBD2	TRBJ2-7	CASSWVASGVSSYEQYF	TGTGCCAGCAGCTGGGTGGCTAGCGGGGTGAGCTCCTACGAGCAGTACTTC
TRBV7-9	.	TRBD1	TRBJ2-7	CASSSPGQGYEQYF	TGTGCCAGCAGTTCACCGGGACAGGGGTACGAGCAGTACTTC
TRBV4-3	.	TRBD1	TRBJ2-5	CASSPRVEGTGAYQETQYF	TGCGCCAGCAGCCCAAGGGTTGAAGGGACAGGGGCCTACCAAGAGACCCAGTACTTC
TRBV7-2	.	.	TRBJ1-5	CASSLGQLEPQHF	TGTGCCAGCAGCTTAGGACAGTTAGAGCCCCAGCATTTT
TRBV4-3	.	.	TRBJ1-1	CASSQEQGTTEAFF	TGCGCCAGCAGCCAAGAACAGGGTACCACTGAAGCTTTCTTT
TRBV2	.	.	TRBJ2-1	CANTGEISYNEQFF	TGTGCCAACACGGGGGAGATCTCCTACAATGAGCAGTTCTTC
TRBV19	few	TRBD1	TRBJ2-1	CASSAYFSGQGIEEQFF	TGTGCCAGTAGCGCTTATTTTTCGGGACAGGGAATTGAAGAGCAGTTCTTC